There are many counts of the clone carrying this TCR beta chain. A single record per CDR3 protein comes from TCRdb applying MiXCR to the 5' RACE reads. The sample records around 87,000 distinct CDR3 sequences, less than 15% being singletons. The data are from a study of spatial heterogeneity in lung cancer. Trimming at V came to 1 base and at J to 8 bases, leaving 5 bases not matched to a gene. CDR1 is SGDLS and CDR2 is YYNGEE in the germline V gene. This CDR3 is 13 amino acids long. Time point here: sample taken at primary tumor resection. The chain combines TRBV9 with TRBJ1-2, with 7 positions matching TRBD1. The receptor comes from a male donor with early-stage non-small cell lung cancer. The source material was PBMCs, sampled at surgery. CDR3 region: CASSVSTGLGYTF. The DNA for the CDR3 is TGTGCCAGCAGCGTATCGACAGGGCTCGGCTACACCTTC. The whole variable domain, filled in from reference TRBV9 and TRBJ1-2, reads DSGVTQTPKHLITATGQRVTLRCSPRSGDLSVYWYQQSLDQGLQFLIQYYNGEERAKGNILERFSAQQFPDLHSELNLSSLELGDSALYFCASSVSTGLGYTFGSGTRLTVV.